The rows below give T cell receptor beta chains drawn from one sample of a study of blood T cells in healthy people across ages. TCRdb independently ran MiXCR on the 5' RACE reads; one entry per CDR3 protein. The sample holds approximately 1,000,000 distinct CDR3 sequences, more than 40% seen once. Sample: blood. Receptors originate from a woman aged 60-75 years in good health. Each CDR3 is given without its conserved first and last residue. D genes are given only for firm matches.

v_call: TRBV27
d_call: .
j_call: TRBJ2-3
cdr3_aa: ASSLQGRADTQY

v_call: TRBV18
d_call: TRBD1
j_call: TRBJ2-7
cdr3_aa: ASSPLRQGAYEQY

v_call: TRBV6-6
d_call: TRBD1
j_call: TRBJ1-2
cdr3_aa: ASSYGGTDYGYT

v_call: TRBV3-1
d_call: .
j_call: .
cdr3_aa: ASGYVGEQY

v_call: TRBV28
d_call: TRBD1
j_call: TRBJ1-1
cdr3_aa: ASSFGGGWTEAF

v_call: TRBV12-3/TRBV12-4
d_call: .
j_call: TRBJ2-2
cdr3_aa: ASSTQDLTGELF

v_call: TRBV5-4
d_call: TRBD2
j_call: .
cdr3_aa: ASSLSGGSHYEQY

v_call: TRBV6-6
d_call: .
j_call: TRBJ1-3
cdr3_aa: ASRHRHQGGGNTIY

v_call: TRBV7-3
d_call: .
j_call: TRBJ2-7
cdr3_aa: ASSLISLGLISYEQY

v_call: TRBV9
d_call: .
j_call: TRBJ2-1
cdr3_aa: ASSGAGGGGEF

v_call: TRBV25-1
d_call: .
j_call: TRBJ2-3
cdr3_aa: ASSEYFQGLTDTQY

v_call: TRBV21-1
d_call: .
j_call: TRBJ2-3
cdr3_aa: ASSKQRESTDTQY

v_call: TRBV14
d_call: .
j_call: TRBJ2-3
cdr3_aa: ASSLGGSLIADTQY

v_call: TRBV12-3/TRBV12-4
d_call: .
j_call: TRBJ2-1
cdr3_aa: ASTTGSLSSYNEQF